This paragraph reports one TCR beta chain. Antigen: not known. This entry belongs to a study of cytomegalovirus exposure and HLA in healthy donors. General study findings and limits: Usually a TCR sequence was rare, but some public TCRs were found in many donors.

PCR amplification relied on 60 Vbeta primers (plus 13 Jbeta primers). Assay used: immunoSEQ multiplex PCR; TCRdb lists only in-frame clones, some missing. The sample yields some 170,000 clones, approximately 85% seen once. Germline V gene data show CDR1 as SGHTA and CDR2 as FQGNSA. V shed 3 bases and J 1 base; nucleotides not matched to a gene: 6. This CDR3 spans 16 amino acids. The V call is TRBV7-2, the J call TRBJ1-5; 7 nucleotides match TRBD1. Specimen: PBMCs. The receptor was derived from a man in his forties or fifties in good health and CMV-seropositive. The CDR3 region has the DNA TGTGCCAGCAGCTTCAAGACAGGGTTAAGCAATCAGCCCCAGCATTTT. Amino acids: CASSFKTGLSNQPQHF.